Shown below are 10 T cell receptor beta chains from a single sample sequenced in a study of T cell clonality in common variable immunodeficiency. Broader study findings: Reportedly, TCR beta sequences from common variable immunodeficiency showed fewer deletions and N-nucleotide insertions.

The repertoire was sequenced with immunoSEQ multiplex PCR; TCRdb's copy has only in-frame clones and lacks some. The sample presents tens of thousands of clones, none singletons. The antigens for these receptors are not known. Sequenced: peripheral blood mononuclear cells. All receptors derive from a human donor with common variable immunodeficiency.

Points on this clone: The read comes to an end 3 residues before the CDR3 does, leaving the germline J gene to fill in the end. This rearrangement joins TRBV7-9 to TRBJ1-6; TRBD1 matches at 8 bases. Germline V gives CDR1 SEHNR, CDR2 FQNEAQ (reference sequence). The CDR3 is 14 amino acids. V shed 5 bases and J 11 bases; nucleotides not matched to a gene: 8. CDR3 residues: CASSTRQGNTPLHF. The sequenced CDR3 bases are TGTGCCAGCAGCACAAGACAGGGGAACACACCC.

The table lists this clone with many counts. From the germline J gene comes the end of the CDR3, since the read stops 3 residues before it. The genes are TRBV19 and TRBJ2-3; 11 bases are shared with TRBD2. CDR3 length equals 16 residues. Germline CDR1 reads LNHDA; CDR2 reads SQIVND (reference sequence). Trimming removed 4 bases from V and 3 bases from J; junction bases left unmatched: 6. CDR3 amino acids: CASSRIAGGLTDTQYF. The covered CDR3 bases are TGTGCCAGTAGTAGGATAGCGGGGGGGCTTACAGATACG.

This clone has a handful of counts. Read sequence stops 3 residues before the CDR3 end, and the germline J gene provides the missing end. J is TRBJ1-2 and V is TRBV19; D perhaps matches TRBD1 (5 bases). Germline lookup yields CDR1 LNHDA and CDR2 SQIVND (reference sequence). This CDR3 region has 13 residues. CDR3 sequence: CAIWERGTLGYTF. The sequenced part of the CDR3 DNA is TGTGCCATTTGGGAGCGGGGGACCTTGGGC.

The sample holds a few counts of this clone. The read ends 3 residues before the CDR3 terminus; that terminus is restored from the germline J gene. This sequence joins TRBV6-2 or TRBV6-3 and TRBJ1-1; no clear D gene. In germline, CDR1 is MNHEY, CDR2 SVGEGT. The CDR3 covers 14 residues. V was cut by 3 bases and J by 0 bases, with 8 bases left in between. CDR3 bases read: TGTGCCAGCAGTTATAATCAGGTGAACACTGAA. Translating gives CASSYNQVNTE. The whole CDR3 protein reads CASSYNQVNTEAFF.

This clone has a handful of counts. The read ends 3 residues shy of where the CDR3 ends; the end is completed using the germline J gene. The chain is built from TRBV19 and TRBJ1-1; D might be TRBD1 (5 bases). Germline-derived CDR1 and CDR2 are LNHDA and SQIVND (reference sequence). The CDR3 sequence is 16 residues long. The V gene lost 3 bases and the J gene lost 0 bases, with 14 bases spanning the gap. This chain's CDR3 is CASSIAVQAMNTEAFF. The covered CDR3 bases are TGTGCCAGTAGTATCGCCGTACAGGCTATGAACACTGAA. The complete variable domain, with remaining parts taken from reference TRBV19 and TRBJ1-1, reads DGGITQSPKYLFRKEGQNVTLSCEQNLNHDAMYWYRQDPGQGLRLIYYSQIVNDFQKGDIAEGYSVSREKKESFPLTVTSAQKNPTAFYLCASSIAVQAMNTEAFFGQGTRLTVV.

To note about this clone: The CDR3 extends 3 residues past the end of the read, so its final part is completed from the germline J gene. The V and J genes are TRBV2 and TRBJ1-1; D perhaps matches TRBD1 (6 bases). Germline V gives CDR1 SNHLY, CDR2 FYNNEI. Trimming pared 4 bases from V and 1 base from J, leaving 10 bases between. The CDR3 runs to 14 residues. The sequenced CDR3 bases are TGTGCCAGCAGTGTCCGGACAGCGAACACTGAA. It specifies CASSVRTANTE. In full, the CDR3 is CASSVRTANTEAFF. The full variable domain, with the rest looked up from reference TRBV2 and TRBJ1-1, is EPEVTQTPSHQVTQMGQEVILRCVPISNHLYFYWYRQILGQKVEFLVSFYNNEISEKSEIFDDQFSVERPDGSNFTLKIRSTKLEDSAMYFCASSVRTANTEAFFGQGTRLTVV.

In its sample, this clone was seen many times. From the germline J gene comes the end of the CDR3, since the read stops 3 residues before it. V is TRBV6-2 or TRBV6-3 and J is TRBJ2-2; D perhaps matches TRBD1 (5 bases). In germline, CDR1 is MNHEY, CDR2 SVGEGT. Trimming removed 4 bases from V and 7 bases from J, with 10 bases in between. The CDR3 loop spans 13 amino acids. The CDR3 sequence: CASSLRQYGELFF. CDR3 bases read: TGTGCCAGCAGTTTGAGACAGTACGGGGAG.

CDR3 residues: CAARGQGNQPQHF. The CDR3 bases that were read are TGTGCCGCCCGCGGGCAGGGCAATCAGCCC. This chain joins TRBV19 and TRBJ1-5, with D unclear. From the germline J gene comes the end of the CDR3, since the read stops 3 residues before it. Germline V gene sequence: CDR1 LNHDA, CDR2 SQIVND (reference sequence). The CDR3 is made up of 13 amino acids. The V end was cut by 11 bases, the J end by 2 bases, with 13 bases between. The whole variable domain, remainder taken from reference TRBV19 and TRBJ1-5, is DGGITQSPKYLFRKEGQNVTLSCEQNLNHDAMYWYRQDPGQGLRLIYYSQIVNDFQKGDIAEGYSVSREKKESFPLTVTSAQKNPTAFYLCAARGQGNQPQHFGDGTRLSIL.

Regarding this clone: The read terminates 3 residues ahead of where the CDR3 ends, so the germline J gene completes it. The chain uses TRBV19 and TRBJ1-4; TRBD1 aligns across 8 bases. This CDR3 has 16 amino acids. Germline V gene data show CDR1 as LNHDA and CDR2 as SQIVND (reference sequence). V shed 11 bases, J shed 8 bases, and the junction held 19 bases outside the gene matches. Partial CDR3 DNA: TGTGCCTGCAGAGACCAGCGGACAGGGCATGAGGAAAAA. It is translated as CACRDQRTGHEEK. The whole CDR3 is CACRDQRTGHEEKLFF.

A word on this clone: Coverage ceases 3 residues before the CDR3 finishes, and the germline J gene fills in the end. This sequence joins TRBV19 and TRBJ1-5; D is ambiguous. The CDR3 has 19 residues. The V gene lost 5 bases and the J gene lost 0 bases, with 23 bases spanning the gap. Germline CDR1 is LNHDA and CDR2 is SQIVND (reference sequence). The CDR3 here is CASSPSITIGGHSNQPQHF. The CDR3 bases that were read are TGTGCCAGTAGTCCCTCCATTACAATCGGCGGTCATAGCAATCAGCCC.